This T cell receptor beta chain was found in a study of cytomegalovirus exposure and HLA in healthy donors. PCR primers comprised 60 Vbeta and 13 Jbeta primers. Profiled with immunoSEQ multiplex PCR; TCRdb holds only in-frame clones, not every one. The table shows about 130,000 clones, with approximately 81% occurring only once. A note on this clone: Its target is not known.

Study-level points and caveats: TCR beta V segments were, for the most part, productive about 87% or about 30% of the time in an earlier analysis.

V was clipped by 6 bases and J by 3 bases; unmatched bases: 12. Germline CDR1 reads SGHNT; CDR2 reads YYREEE (reference sequence). The CDR3 sequence is 16 residues long. This clonotype was sampled from a man aged 18-30 years in good health and CMV-seronegative. The genes are TRBV5-4 and TRBJ1-1, with TRBD1 matching over 9 bases. Sequencing used PBMCs. CDR3 loop: CASTPTGGRRYTEAFF. The CDR3 region has the DNA TGTGCCAGCACCCCCACAGGGGGCAGAAGGTACACTGAAGCTTTCTTT.